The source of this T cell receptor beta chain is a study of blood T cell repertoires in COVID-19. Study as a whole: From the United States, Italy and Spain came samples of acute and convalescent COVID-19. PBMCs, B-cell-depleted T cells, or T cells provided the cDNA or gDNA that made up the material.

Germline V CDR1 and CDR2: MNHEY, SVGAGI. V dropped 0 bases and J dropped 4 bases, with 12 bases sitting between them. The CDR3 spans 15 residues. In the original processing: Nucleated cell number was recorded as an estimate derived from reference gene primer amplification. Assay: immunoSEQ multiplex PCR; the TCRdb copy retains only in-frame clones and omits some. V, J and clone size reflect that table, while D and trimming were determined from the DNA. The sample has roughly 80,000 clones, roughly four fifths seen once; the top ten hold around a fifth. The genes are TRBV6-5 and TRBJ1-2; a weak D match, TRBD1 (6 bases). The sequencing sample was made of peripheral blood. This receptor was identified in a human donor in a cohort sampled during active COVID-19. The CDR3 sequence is CASSYSYRVGYGYTF. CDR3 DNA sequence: TGTGCCAGCAGTTACTCGTACAGGGTTGGCTATGGCTACACCTTC.